This T cell receptor beta chain was found in a study of blood T cell repertoires in COVID-19. V gave up 5 bases and J gave up 2 bases; unmatched junction bases: 7. The CDR3 has 15 residues. CDR1 is MNHNY and CDR2 is SVGAGI in the germline V gene (reference sequence). Authors' methods: How many nucleated cells were present was estimated from reference gene primer amplification. The assay was immunoSEQ multiplex PCR, and TCRdb's table has in-frame clones only and misses some. That table supplies the V and J calls and clone size; D and trimming were determined from the DNA. The sample carries roughly 130,000 clones, roughly 80% recorded once.

Sequencing was carried out using peripheral blood. The clonotype was recovered from a man in his 70s with acute or convalescent COVID-19. V gene TRBV6-6 combines with J gene TRBJ1-1, with TRBD1 matching 8 bases. As DNA, the CDR3 is TGTGCCAGCAGTCGTATACAGGGGGTAAACACTGAAGCTTTCTTT. Translating gives CASSRIQGVNTEAFF.